Listed below are T cell receptor beta chains from one sample, sequenced in a study of early T cells in non-severe SARS-CoV-2 infection. TCRdb processed the 5' RACE reads anew with MiXCR; each CDR3 protein has one entry. The table has 90,000 to 120,000 distinct CDR3 sequences, around 10% seen once; the top ten hold roughly 7.1%. The specimen was whole blood. Every receptor here comes from an adult who was a healthcare worker with PCR-confirmed SARS-CoV-2 infection or an uninfected control (not recorded which). Both conserved end residues are part of each CDR3. D genes are given only for firm matches. The size entry is marked missing in some rows and otherwise reads once, few, many or a size class.

>-|TRBV5-1|TRBJ2-2|-
TGCGCCAGCAGCTTTAGAGGGAGCACCGGGGAGCTGTTTTTT
CASSFRGSTGELFF
>many|TRBV4-3|TRBJ2-7|-
TGCGCCAGCAGCCCCGGTCGGGGGAGAACCTACGAGCAGTACTTC
CASSPGRGRTYEQYF
>few|TRBV12-3/TRBV12-4|TRBJ2-1|-
TGTGCCAGCAGTTTATTCTACAATGAGCAGTTCTTC
CASSLFYNEQFF
>few|TRBV7-8|TRBJ2-3|-
TGTGCCAGCAGCTTAAGGGCGGGCCCTCAAGCGCGATATTTT
CASSLRAGPQARYF
>many|TRBV18|TRBJ2-1|TRBD2
TGTGCCAGCTCACCGACTAGCGGGAGTAAAAATGAGCAGTTCTTC
CASSPTSGSKNEQFF
>-|TRBV5-1|TRBJ1-5|-
TGCGCCAGCAGCTTGGGTGGGCTCGATCAGCCCCAGCATTTT
CASSLGGLDQPQHF
>-|TRBV5-1|TRBJ2-3|-
TGCGCCAGCAGCTCTGGAGAGATGGTAGCCACAGATACGCAGTATTTT
CASSSGEMVATDTQYF
>few|TRBV7-2|TRBJ2-1|TRBD2
TGTGCCAGCAGCTCTAGCGGCTACAATGAGCAGTTCTTC
CASSSSGYNEQFF
>few|TRBV3-1|TRBJ2-2|-
TGTGCCAGCAGTCCCAGGGCCCTACGCGGCACCGGGGAGCTGTTTTTT
CASSPRALRGTGELFF
>many|TRBV19|TRBJ2-1|-
TGTGCCAGTAGTATAGTAACCCTCTACTCCTACAATGAGCAGTTCTTC
CASSIVTLYSYNEQFF
>many|TRBV20-1|TRBJ2-3|-
TGCAGTGCTAGAGACGAGAGCACAGATACGCAGTATTTT
CSARDESTDTQYF
>once|TRBV30|TRBJ2-7|TRBD1
TGTGCCTGGGTGGACAGGGCCTACGAGCAGTACTTC
CAWVDRAYEQYF
>-|TRBV5-6|TRBJ1-1|-
TGTGCCAGCAGCCTTCCCGATGTGACAAACACTGAAGCTTTCTTT
CASSLPDVTNTEAFF
>many|TRBV12-3/TRBV12-4|TRBJ1-5|TRBD1
TGTGCCAGCAGTACTCAGGGGGCTGGTCAGCCCCAGCATTTT
CASSTQGAGQPQHF
>-|TRBV10-3|TRBJ2-2|-
TGTGCCATCGCGGGAACGAACACCGGGGAGCTGTTTTTT
CAIAGTNTGELFF
>many|TRBV7-2|TRBJ1-5|-
TGTGCCAGCAGCACTAGGGGGGATCAGCCCCAGCATTTT
CASSTRGDQPQHF
>-|TRBV5-1|TRBJ2-7|-
TGCGCCAGCAGCTTAGCCCCGGGCGAGCAGTACTTC
CASSLAPGEQYF
>-|TRBV20-1|TRBJ2-1|TRBD2
TGCAGTGCTAAGACGGGAGGGCGCCCCTACAATGAGCAGTTCTTC
CSAKTGGRPYNEQFF
>-|TRBV24-1|TRBJ2-1|-
TGTGCCACCGCCGGGTCGGTCCATGAGCAGTTCTTC
CATAGSVHEQFF
>few|TRBV7-9|TRBJ1-2|TRBD1
TGTGCCAGCAGCTTAGATGGGACAGGGTCTAATGGCTACACCTTC
CASSLDGTGSNGYTF
>many|TRBV20-1|TRBJ2-7|TRBD2
TGCAGTGCCCTACTAGCGGGAGATACCCGCGAGCAGTACTTC
CSALLAGDTREQYF
>many|TRBV6-2/TRBV6-3|TRBJ2-1|-
TGTGCCAGCAGTTACTCGGACATCAATGAGCAGTTCTTC
CASSYSDINEQFF
>-|TRBV4-3|TRBJ1-6|-
TGCGCCAGCAGCCAGAGGGGGGGGATGAATTCACCCCTCCACTTT
CASSQRGGMNSPLHF
>few|TRBV2|TRBJ1-3|-
TGTGCCAGCAACGGAGGAAACACCATATATTTT
CASNGGNTIYF
>-|TRBV7-2|TRBJ1-3|-
TGTGCCAGCAGCCCTTGGGGGCTGACCGGGAACACCATATATTTT
CASSPWGLTGNTIYF
>few|TRBV20-1|TRBJ1-1|-
TGCAGTGCTAGAGTGGGGGAAACTGAAGCTTTCTTT
CSARVGETEAFF
>many|TRBV6-4|TRBJ2-1|TRBD2
TGTGCCAGCAGAGTTACTAGCGGGAGCCACAATGAGCAGTTCTTC
CASRVTSGSHNEQFF
>many|TRBV13|TRBJ2-5|TRBD2
TGTGCCAGCAGCTTACGGACTAGCGGGAGAGGATGGGGGGAGACCCAGTACTTC
CASSLRTSGRGWGETQYF
>-|TRBV7-3|TRBJ2-1|-
TGTGCCAGCAGCCCCGGGAGCCACGACAATGAGCAGTTCTTC
CASSPGSHDNEQFF
>many|TRBV7-9|TRBJ2-1|-
TGTGCCAGCAGCTTAGGGCGCGACAATGAGCAGTTCTTC
CASSLGRDNEQFF
>many|TRBV24-1|TRBJ2-2|-
TGTGCCACCAGTGATTTTGGACGGCAATTCACCGGGGAGCTGTTTTTT
CATSDFGRQFTGELFF
>few|TRBV20-1|TRBJ2-1|TRBD2
TGCAGTGCTAGAGTAGGGACTAGCTCTTACAATGAGCAGTTCTTC
CSARVGTSSYNEQFF
>many|TRBV7-8|TRBJ2-7|TRBD1
TGTGCCAGCAGTCCCCACCGGGACAGGTTCCACGAGCAGTACTTC
CASSPHRDRFHEQYF
>many|TRBV24-1|TRBJ1-2|TRBD1
TGTGCCACCAGTGACACCCGGACAGGAGAAGGCTACACCTTC
CATSDTRTGEGYTF
>many|TRBV2|TRBJ2-3|-
TGTGCCAGCAGTGCTTCGCAAGGGAGCACAGATACGCAGTATTTT
CASSASQGSTDTQYF
>-|TRBV6-5|TRBJ2-7|-
TGTGCCAGCAGTGAAGCCGCGACAGTAGCCTACGAGCAGTACTTC
CASSEAATVAYEQYF
>many|TRBV7-9|TRBJ1-1|-
TGTGCCAGCAGCTTAGTCCAGGGAGCAGCTTTCTTT
CASSLVQGAAFF
>-|TRBV10-2|TRBJ1-5|-
TGCGCCAGCGGGGGGAATGAGGGCACCCAGCCCCAGCATTTT
CASGGNEGTQPQHF
>-|TRBV20-1|TRBJ2-5|-
TGCAGTGCTAGAGATGGGGGAAAAGAGACCCAGTACTTC
CSARDGGKETQYF
>few|TRBV28|TRBJ2-1|TRBD1
TGTGCCAGCAGTTTGCGGTCGGACAGGGGCCTCAATGAGCAGTTCTTC
CASSLRSDRGLNEQFF
>few|TRBV28|TRBJ2-7|-
TGTGCCACGGCCAGGGGCGAGCAGTACTTC
CATARGEQYF
>many|TRBV12-3/TRBV12-4|TRBJ2-1|-
TGTGCCAGCAAGGGATCTGGAGAGCAGTTCTTC
CASKGSGEQFF
>many|TRBV7-9|TRBJ2-7|-
TGTGCCAGCAGCCAGGGGACCTACGAGCAGTACTTC
CASSQGTYEQYF
>few|TRBV15|TRBJ2-2|TRBD2
TGTGCCACCAGCAGAGAGAGGACTAGCGGGACAACCGGGGAGCTGTTTTTT
CATSRERTSGTTGELFF
>-|TRBV29-1|TRBJ1-2|-
TGCAGCGTTGGAGGGACCGACTATGGCTACACCTTC
CSVGGTDYGYTF
>many|TRBV14|TRBJ2-1|-
TGTGCCAGCAGCCAAGCTACACGATGGGCGGGAACGGGCAATGAGCAGTTCTTC
CASSQATRWAGTGNEQFF
>few|TRBV7-2|TRBJ1-4|-
TGTGCCAGCAGCTTAGCCGGGCGTGGGGGTCGCGAAAAACTGTTTTTT
CASSLAGRGGREKLFF
>-|TRBV5-4|TRBJ1-2|-
TGTGCCTCCAGGATTAGGGGGAGCGAGGATGGCTACACCTTC
CASRIRGSEDGYTF
>many|TRBV9|TRBJ1-1|-
TGTGCCAGCAGCGCCAGGGGACAAATGAACACTGAAGCTTTCTTT
CASSARGQMNTEAFF
>-|TRBV12-3/TRBV12-4|TRBJ1-1|-
TGTGCCAGCTCCCGATTTATGGGGTACACTGAAGCTTTCTTT
CASSRFMGYTEAFF
>many|TRBV2|TRBJ1-1|TRBD1
TGTGCCAGCAGCCCCCTGGGACAGGGGAACACTGAAGCTTTCTTT
CASSPLGQGNTEAFF